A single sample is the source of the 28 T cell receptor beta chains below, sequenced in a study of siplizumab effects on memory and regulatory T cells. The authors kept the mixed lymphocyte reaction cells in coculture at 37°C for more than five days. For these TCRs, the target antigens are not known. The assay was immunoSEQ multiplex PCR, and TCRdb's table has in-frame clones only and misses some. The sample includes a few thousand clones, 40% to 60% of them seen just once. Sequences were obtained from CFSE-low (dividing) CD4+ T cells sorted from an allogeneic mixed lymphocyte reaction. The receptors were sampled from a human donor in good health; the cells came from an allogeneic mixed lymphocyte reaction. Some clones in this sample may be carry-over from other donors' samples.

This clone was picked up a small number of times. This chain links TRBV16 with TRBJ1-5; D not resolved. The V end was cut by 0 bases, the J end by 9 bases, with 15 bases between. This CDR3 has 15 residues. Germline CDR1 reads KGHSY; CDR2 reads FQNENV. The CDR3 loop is CASSQSRQVLWPQHF. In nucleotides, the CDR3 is TGTGCCAGCAGCCAATCTCGGCAGGTTTTGTGGCCCCAGCATTTT.

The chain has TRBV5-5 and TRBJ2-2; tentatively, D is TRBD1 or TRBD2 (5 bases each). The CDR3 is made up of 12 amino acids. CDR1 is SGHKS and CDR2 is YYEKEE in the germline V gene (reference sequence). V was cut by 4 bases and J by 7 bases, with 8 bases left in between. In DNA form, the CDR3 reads TGTGCCAGCAGCGGGACGGTCGGGGAGCTGTTTTTT. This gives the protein CASSGTVGELFF.

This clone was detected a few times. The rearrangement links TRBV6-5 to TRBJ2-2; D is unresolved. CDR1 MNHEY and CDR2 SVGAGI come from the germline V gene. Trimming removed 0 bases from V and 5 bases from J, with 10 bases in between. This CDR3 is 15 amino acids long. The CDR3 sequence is CASSYSILGTGELFF. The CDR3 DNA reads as TGTGCCAGCAGTTACTCGATTTTGGGAACCGGGGAGCTGTTTTTT.

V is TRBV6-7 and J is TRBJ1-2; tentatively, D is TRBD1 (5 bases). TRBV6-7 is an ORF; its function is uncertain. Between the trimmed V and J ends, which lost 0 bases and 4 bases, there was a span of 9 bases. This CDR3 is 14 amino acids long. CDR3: CASSYSDIGYGYTF. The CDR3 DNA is TGTGCCAGCAGTTACTCGGACATCGGCTATGGCTACACCTTC.

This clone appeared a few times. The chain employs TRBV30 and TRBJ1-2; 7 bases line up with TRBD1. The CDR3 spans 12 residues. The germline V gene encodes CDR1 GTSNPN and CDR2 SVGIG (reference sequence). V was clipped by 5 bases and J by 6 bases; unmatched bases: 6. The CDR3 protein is CAWEQGTHGYTF. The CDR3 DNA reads TGTGCCTGGGAACAGGGGACGCATGGCTACACCTTC.

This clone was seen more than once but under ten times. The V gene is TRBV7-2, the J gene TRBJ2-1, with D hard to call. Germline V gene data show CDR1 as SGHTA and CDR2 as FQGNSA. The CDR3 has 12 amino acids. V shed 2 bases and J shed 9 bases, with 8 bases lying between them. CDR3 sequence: CASSLQVREQFF. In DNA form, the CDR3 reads TGTGCCAGCAGCTTACAGGTTCGTGAGCAGTTCTTC. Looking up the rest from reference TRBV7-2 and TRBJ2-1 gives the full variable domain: GAGVSQSPSNKVTEKGKDVELRCDPISGHTALYWYRQSLGQGLEFLIYFQGNSAPDKSGLPSDRFSAERTGGSVSTLTIQRTQQEDSAVYLCASSLQVREQFFGPGTRLTVL.

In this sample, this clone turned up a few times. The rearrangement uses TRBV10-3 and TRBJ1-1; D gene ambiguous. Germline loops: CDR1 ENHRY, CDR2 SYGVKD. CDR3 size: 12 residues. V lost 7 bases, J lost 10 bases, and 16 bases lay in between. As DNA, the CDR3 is TGTGCCATCATCCCCCTCGTAGGGTCAGCTTTCTTT. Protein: CAIIPLVGSAFF.

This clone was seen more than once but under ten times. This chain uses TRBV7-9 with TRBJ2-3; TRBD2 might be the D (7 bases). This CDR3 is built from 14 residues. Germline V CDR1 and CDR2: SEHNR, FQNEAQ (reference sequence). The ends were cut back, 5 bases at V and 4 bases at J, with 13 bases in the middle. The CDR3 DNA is TGTGCCAGCAGCCGTAGAGGGGGGGCAGATACGCAGTATTTT. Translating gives CASSRRGGADTQYF. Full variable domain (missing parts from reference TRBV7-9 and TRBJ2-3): DTGVSQNPRHKITKRGQNVTFRCDPISEHNRLYWYRQTLGQGPEFLTYFQNEAQLEKSRLLSDRFSAERPKGSFSTLEIQRTEQGDSAMYLCASSRRGGADTQYFGPGTRLTVL.

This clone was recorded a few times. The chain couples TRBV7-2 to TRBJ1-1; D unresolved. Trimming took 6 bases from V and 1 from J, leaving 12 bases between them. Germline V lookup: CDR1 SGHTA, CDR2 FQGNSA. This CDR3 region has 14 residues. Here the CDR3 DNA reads TGTGCCAGCAGTCAACTGCGGGGGAACACTGAAGCTTTCTTT. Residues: CASSQLRGNTEAFF.

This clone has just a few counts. The CDR3: CASRPSQGRSGNTIYF. The CDR3 DNA reads as TGTGCCAGCAGACCTTCTCAGGGTCGATCTGGAAACACCATATATTTT. The gene calls are TRBV28 and TRBJ1-3, with D tentatively TRBD1 (5 bases). In germline, CDR1 is MDHEN, CDR2 SYDVKM. The CDR3 has 16 amino acids. Trimming shortened V by 6 bases and J by 1 base, and 16 bases separated the two germline ends.

CDR3 in DNA: TGTGCCAGCAGCTTGTTATGGAGGGAAGCTTTCTTT. Protein: CASSLLWREAFF. The chain recombines TRBV7-2 with TRBJ1-1; D call uncertain. Germline CDR1 and CDR2: SGHTA and FQGNSA. CDR3 length: 12 amino acids. The ends were cut back, 3 bases at V and 8 bases at J, with 10 bases in the middle.

In DNA form, the CDR3 reads TGTGCCACCGGACAGCCCCAGCATTTT. Its translation: CATGQPQHF. The chain uses TRBV11-2 and TRBJ1-5, with D unresolved. Germline CDR1 SGHAT, CDR2 FQNNGV. The CDR3 loop spans 9 amino acids. Between the trimmed V and J ends, which lost 10 bases and 7 bases, there was a span of 5 bases.

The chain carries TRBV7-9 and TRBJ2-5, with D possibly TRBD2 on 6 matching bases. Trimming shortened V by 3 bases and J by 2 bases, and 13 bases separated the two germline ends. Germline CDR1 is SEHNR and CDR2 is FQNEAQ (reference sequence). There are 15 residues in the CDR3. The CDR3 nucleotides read TGTGCCAGCAGCTTTGGGGACTTCTCTCAAGAGACCCAGTACTTC. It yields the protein CASSFGDFSQETQYF.

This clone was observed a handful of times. The DNA for the CDR3 is TGTGCCAGCAGATCTAGCGGGGGGGCTCTCGAGCAGTACTTC. Its protein product is CASRSSGGALEQYF. The chain is built from TRBV5-6 and TRBJ2-7; 12 nucleotides align to TRBD2. CDR3 length: 14 amino acids. From germline, CDR1 is SGHDT and CDR2 YYEEEE. V trimming: 5 bases; J trimming: 6 bases; junction bases outside the gene matches: 6.

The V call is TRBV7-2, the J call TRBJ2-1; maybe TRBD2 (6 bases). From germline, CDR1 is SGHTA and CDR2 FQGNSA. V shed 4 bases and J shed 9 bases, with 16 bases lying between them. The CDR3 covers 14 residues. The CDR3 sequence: CASSSWTMAGEQFF. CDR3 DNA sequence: TGTGCCAGCAGCTCATGGACTATGGCCGGTGAGCAGTTCTTC.

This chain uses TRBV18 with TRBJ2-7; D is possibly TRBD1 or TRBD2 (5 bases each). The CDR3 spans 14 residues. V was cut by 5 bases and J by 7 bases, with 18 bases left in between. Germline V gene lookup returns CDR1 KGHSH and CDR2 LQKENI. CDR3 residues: CASSWGPKTEEQYF. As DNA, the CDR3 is TGTGCCAGCTCATGGGGACCCAAAACGGAGGAGCAGTACTTC.

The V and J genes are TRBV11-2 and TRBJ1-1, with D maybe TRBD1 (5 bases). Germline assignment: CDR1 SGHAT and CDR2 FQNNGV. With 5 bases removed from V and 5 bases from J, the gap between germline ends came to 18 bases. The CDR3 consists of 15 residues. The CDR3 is CASSPPRGLATEAFF. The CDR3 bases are TGTGCCAGCAGCCCCCCCCGGGGGTTAGCTACTGAAGCTTTCTTT.

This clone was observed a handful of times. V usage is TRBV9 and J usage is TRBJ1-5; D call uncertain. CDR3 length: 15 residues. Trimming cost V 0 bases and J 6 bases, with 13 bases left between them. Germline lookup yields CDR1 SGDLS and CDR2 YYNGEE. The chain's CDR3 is CASSVGVSVGQPQHF. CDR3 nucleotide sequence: TGTGCCAGCAGCGTAGGGGTCTCGGTAGGTCAGCCCCAGCATTTT.

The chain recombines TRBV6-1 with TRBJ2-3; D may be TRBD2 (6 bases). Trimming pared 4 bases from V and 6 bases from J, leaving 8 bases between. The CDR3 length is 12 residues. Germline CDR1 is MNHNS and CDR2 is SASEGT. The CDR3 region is CASSAGRDTQYF. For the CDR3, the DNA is TGTGCCAGCAGTGCGGGGAGGGATACGCAGTATTTT.

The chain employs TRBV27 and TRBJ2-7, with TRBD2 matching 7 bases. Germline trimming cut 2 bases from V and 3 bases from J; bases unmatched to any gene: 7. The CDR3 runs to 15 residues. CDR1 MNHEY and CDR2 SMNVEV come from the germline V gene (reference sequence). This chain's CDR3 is CASSLGGVPLYEQYF. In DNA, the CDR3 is TGTGCCAGCAGTTTAGGGGGGGTCCCCCTCTACGAGCAGTACTTC.

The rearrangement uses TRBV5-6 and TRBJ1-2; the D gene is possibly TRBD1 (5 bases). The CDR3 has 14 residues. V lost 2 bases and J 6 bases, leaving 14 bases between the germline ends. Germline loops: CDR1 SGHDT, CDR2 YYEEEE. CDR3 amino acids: CASSLRGLGNGYTF. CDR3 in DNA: TGTGCCAGCAGCTTAAGGGGCCTCGGGAATGGCTACACCTTC. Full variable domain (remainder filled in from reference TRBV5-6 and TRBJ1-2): DAGVTQSPTHLIKTRGQQVTLRCSPKSGHDTVSWYQQALGQGPQFIFQYYEEEERQRGNFPDRFSGHQFPNYSSELNVNALLLGDSALYLCASSLRGLGNGYTFGSGTRLTVV.

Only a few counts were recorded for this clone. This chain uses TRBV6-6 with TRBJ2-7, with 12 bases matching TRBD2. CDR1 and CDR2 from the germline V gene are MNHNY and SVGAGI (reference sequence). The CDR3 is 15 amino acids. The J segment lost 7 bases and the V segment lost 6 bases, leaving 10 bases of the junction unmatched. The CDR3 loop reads CASSPSTSGSREQYF. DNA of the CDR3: TGTGCCAGCAGCCCATCGACTAGCGGGAGTAGGGAGCAGTACTTC.

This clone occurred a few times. This CDR3 reads CASSSLAGSYNEQFF. In DNA, the CDR3 is TGCGCCAGCAGCTCACTAGCGGGGTCCTACAATGAGCAGTTCTTC. V and J are TRBV5-1 and TRBJ2-1, with 10 bases matching TRBD2. Germline V gives CDR1 SGHRS, CDR2 YFSETQ. This CDR3 comprises 15 residues. The trim removed 3 bases at V and 1 base at J, leaving 1 base unmatched.

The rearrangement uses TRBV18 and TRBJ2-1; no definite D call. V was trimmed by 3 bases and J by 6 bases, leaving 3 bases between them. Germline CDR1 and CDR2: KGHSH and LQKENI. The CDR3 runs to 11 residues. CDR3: CASSPLNEQFF. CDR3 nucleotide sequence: TGTGCCAGCTCACCCCTCAATGAGCAGTTCTTC. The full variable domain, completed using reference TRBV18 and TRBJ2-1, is NAGVMQNPRHLVRRRGQEARLRCSPMKGHSHVYWYRQLPEEGLKFMVYLQKENIIDESGMPKERFSAEFPKEGPSILRIQQVVRGDSAAYFCASSPLNEQFFGPGTRLTVL.

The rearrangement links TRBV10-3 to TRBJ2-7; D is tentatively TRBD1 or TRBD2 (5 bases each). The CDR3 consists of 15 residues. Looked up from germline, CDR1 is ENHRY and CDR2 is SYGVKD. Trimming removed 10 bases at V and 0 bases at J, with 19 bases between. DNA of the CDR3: TGTGCCAGCAGCTTCAGACGGGACCTCTCCTACGAGCAGTACTTC. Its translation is CASSFRRDLSYEQYF.

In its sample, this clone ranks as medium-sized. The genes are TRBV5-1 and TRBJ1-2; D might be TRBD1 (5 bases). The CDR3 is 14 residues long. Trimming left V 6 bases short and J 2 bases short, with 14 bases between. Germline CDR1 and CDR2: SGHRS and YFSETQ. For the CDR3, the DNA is TGCGCCAGCACTCCGGGACCGTCGAACTATGGCTACACCTTC. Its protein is CASTPGPSNYGYTF.

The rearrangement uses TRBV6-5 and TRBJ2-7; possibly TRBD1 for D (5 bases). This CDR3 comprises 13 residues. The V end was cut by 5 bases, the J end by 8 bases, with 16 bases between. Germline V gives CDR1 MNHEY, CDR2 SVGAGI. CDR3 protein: CASSTQGPRQQYF. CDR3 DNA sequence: TGTGCCAGCAGTACCCAGGGCCCCCGGCAGCAGTACTTC.

DNA of the CDR3: TGCAGCGCGGGGACAGGGTTGGGGACTGAAGCTTTCTTT. Encoded protein: CSAGTGLGTEAFF. This sequence joins TRBV29-1 and TRBJ1-1; 9 bases align to TRBD1. After removal of 7 bases from V and 5 bases from J, the junction contained 8 bases not matched to a gene. Germline V lookup: CDR1 SQVTM, CDR2 ANQGSEA. The CDR3 is made up of 13 amino acids.